The 3 T cell receptor beta chains below were found in one sample sequenced in a study of blood T cells in healthy people across ages. For the second PCR, which ran for roughly 7 to 11 cycles, a sample-barcoded 5' primer and a J-beta primer mix were used. TCRdb fed the 5' RACE reads into MiXCR, producing one record per CDR3 protein. The repertoire holds approximately 1,000,000 distinct CDR3 sequences, about two fifths seen once, with about an eighth in the top ten. The sequenced sample consisted of blood. The receptors here all came from a man aged 18 to 30 in good health.

This clonotype was observed a handful of times. V gene TRBV29-1 combines with J gene TRBJ2-1; the match to TRBD1 covers 10 bases. Trimming took 6 bases from V and 6 from J; bases not matched to a gene: 8. This CDR3 contains 14 residues. The germline gives CDR1 SQVTM, CDR2 ANQGSEA. The CDR3 loop is CSVRTGGTLNEQFF. The CDR3 DNA sequence: TGCAGCGTCCGGACAGGGGGGACCCTCAATGAGCAGTTCTTC.

Remarks on this clonotype: Germline and junction disagree at one end, which may indicate a read error. The CDR3 DNA reads as TGCGTCAGCAGCCAAAGAACAGGGGTCTATGGCTACACCTTC. Translated, it gives CVSSQRTGVYGYTF. The chain couples TRBV4-3 to TRBJ1-2; TRBD1 agrees at 7 bases. CDR1 LGHNA and CDR2 YSLEER come from the germline V gene. The CDR3 totals 14 residues.

This CDR3 is CSAGPLAGKAKNIQYF. Here the CDR3 DNA reads TGCAGTGCGGGACCCTTAGCAGGGAAGGCCAAAAACATTCAGTACTTC. V gene TRBV20-1 combines with J gene TRBJ2-4; D might be TRBD1 or TRBD2, each matching 5 bases. Germline lookup yields CDR1 DFQATT and CDR2 SNEGSKA (reference sequence). The CDR3 runs 16 residues. Trimming removed 6 bases from V and 1 base from J, with 19 bases in between.